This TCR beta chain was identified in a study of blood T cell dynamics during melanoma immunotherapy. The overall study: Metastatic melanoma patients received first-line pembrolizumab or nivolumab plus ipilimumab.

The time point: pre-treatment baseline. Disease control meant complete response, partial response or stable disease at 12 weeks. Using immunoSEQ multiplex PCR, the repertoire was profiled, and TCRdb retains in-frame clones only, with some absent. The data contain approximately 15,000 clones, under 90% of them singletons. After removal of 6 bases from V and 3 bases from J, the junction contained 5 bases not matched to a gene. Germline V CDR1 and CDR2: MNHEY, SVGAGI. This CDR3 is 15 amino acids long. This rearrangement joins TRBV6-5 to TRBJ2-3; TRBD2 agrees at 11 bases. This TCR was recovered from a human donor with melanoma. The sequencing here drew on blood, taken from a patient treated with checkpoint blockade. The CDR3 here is CASRVAGGPTDTQYF. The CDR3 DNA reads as TGTGCCAGCAGGGTAGCGGGGGGGCCGACAGATACGCAGTATTTT.